This TCR beta chain was recorded in a study of T cells in Graves' hyperthyroidism and ophthalmopathy. Study-wide results and caveats: Most thyroid clonotypes with frequency above 0.001 were detected in blood.

Per germline, CDR1 SQVTM and CDR2 ANQGSEA. V dropped 7 bases and J dropped 1 base, with 4 bases sitting between them. CDR3 size: 11 residues. Many counts were recorded for this clonotype. Its target is not known. Using RNA transcripts as the source, TCR beta CDR3 regions were amplified. When the TCR CDR3 underwent first-round RT-PCR, the HTBI primer set was used. TCRdb recomputed calls from the multiplex PCR reads with MiXCR, one row per CDR3 protein. The sample has 600,000 to 800,000 distinct CDR3 sequences, about 35% seen once. The TCR sequence derives from a woman in her thirties or forties with Graves' hyperthyroidism. Sequenced: blood. This chain joins TRBV29-1 and TRBJ2-2; D is undetermined. CDR3 sequence (DNA): TGCAGCGGGTGGAACACCGGGGAGCTGTTTTTT. It specifies CSGWNTGELFF.